The T cell receptor (beta chain) under discussion was sequenced for a study of beta chain features in type 1 diabetes. Overall study context: Cell yields, gender and age were comparable in patients and healthy donors.

Staining for CD45RO/CCR7/CD25/CD127/CD95/CD27 allowed sorting of CD4+ naive, central memory, regulatory and stem cell-like memory cells. With respect to this clone: Its antigen is undetermined.

Study-wide results and caveats: A greater similarity of naive, central memory and Treg TCRB repertoires was seen among patients than among healthy donors. All four CD4+ subsets of Type 1 diabetes patients contained TCRB CDR3s that were moderately but significantly shorter.

The CDR3 is 14 amino acids. Germline CDR1 MNHNS, CDR2 SASEGT. V lost 5 bases, J lost 2 bases, and 5 bases stayed unmatched. Sequencing targeted expressed TCRB transcripts, as all isolated RNA had been reverse transcribed. Sequenced by immunoSEQ multiplex PCR; TCRdb stores in-frame clones only, minus some. The sample holds approximately 160,000 clones, roughly 8% seen once. The clonotype was recovered from a man aged 18 to 29 in good health. V gene TRBV6-1 combines with J gene TRBJ2-7, with 8 bases that match TRBD1. The sequenced sample was central memory CD4+ T cells from blood. The CDR3 loop is CASSLQGGAYEQYF. The CDR3 nucleotides read TGTGCCAGCAGTTTACAGGGGGGAGCCTACGAGCAGTACTTC.